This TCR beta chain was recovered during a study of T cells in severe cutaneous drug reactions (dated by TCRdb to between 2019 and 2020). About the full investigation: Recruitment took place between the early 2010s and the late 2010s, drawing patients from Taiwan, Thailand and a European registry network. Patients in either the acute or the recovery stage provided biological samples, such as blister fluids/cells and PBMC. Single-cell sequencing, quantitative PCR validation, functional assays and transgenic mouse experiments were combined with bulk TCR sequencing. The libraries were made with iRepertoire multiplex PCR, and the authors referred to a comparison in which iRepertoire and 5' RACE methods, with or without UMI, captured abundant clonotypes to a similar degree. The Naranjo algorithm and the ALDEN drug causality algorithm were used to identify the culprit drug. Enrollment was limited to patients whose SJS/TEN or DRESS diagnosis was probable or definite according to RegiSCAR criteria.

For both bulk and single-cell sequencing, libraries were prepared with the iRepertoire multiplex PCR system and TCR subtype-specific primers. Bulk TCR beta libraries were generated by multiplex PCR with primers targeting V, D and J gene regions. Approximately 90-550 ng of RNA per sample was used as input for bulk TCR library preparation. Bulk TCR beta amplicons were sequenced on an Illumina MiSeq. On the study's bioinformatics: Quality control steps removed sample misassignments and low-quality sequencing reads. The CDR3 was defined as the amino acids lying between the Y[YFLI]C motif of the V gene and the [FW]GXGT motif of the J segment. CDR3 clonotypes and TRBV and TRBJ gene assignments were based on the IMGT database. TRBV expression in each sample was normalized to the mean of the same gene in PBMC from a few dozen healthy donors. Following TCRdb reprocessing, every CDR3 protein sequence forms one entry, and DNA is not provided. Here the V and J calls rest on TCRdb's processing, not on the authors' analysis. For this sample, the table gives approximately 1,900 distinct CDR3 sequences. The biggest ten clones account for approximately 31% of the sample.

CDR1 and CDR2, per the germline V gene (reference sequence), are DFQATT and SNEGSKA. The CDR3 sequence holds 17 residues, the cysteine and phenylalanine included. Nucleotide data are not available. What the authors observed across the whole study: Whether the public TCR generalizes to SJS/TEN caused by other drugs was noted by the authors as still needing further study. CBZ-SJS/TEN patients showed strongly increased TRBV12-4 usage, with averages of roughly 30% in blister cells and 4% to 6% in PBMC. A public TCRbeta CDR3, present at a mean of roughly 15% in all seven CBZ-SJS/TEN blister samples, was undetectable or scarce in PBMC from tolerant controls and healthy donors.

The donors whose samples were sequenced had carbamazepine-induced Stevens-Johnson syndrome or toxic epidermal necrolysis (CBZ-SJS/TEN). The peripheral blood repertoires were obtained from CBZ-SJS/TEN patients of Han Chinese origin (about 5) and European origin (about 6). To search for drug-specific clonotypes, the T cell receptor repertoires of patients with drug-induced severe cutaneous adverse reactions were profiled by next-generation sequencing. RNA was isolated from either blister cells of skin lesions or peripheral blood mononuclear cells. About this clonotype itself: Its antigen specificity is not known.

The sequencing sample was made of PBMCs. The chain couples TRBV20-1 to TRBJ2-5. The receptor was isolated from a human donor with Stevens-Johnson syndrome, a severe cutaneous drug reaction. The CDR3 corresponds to CSARDSFQELGQETQYF.